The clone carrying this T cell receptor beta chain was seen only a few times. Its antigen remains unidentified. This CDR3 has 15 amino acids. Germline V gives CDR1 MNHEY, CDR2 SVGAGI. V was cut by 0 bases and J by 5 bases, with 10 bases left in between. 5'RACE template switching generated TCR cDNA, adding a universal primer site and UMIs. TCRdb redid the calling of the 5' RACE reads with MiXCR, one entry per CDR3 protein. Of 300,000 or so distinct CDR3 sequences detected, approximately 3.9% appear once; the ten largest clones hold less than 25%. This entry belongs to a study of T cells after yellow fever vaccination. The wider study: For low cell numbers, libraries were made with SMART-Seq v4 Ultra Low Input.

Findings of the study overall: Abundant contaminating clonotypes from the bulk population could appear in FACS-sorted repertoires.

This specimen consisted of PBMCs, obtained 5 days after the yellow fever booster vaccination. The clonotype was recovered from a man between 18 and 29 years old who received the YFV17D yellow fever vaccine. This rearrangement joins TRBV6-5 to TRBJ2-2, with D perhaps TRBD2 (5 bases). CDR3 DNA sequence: TGTGCCAGCAGTTACTCGACCGGGGAGACCGGGGAGCTGTTTTTT. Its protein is CASSYSTGETGELFF.